One sample yielded the 17 T cell receptor beta chains listed below, sequenced in a study of blood T cell repertoires in COVID-19. Only in-frame clones appear in the TCRdb table, and some are missing; sequencing was by immunoSEQ multiplex PCR. The sample has a few hundred thousand clones, 89% seen once; the top ten hold around an eighth. Sequencing was carried out using peripheral blood. The receptors were gathered from a woman aged 60-75 years with acute or convalescent COVID-19.

The chain joins TRBV18 to TRBJ1-5; 7 bases agree with TRBD1. The CDR3 totals 15 residues. Germline V CDR1 and CDR2: KGHSH, LQKENI. Trimming took 4 bases from V and 4 from J; bases not matched to a gene: 7. In DNA, the CDR3 is TGTGCCAGCTCACTGAACAGGGGCTGGAATCAGCCCCAGCATTTT. This sequence encodes CASSLNRGWNQPQHF.

The CDR3, as DNA: TGCGCCAGCAGCTTGCGGGCAGGGGGCGAAGAGACCCAGTACTTC. Residues: CASSLRAGGEETQYF. The rearrangement uses TRBV5-1 and TRBJ2-5; 8 bases are a match to TRBD1. This CDR3 contains 15 residues. Per germline, CDR1 SGHRS and CDR2 YFSETQ. Trimming took 1 base from V and 3 from J; bases not matched to a gene: 5.

The chain has TRBV6-1 and TRBJ2-2; no clear D. V was pared by 2 bases and J by 6 bases, with 10 bases between. The CDR3 is 14 amino acids. CDR1 is MNHNS and CDR2 is SASEGT in the germline V gene. CDR3 region: CASSELTEPGELFF. CDR3 coding DNA: TGTGCCAGCAGTGAACTGACGGAGCCCGGGGAGCTGTTTTTT.

The chain is built from TRBV18 and TRBJ2-2; 12 bases agree with TRBD2. This CDR3 has 16 amino acids. The germline gives CDR1 KGHSH, CDR2 LQKENI. V shed 3 bases, J shed 3 bases, and the junction held 2 bases outside the gene matches. The CDR3 bases are TGTGCCAGCTCACCTCCTAGCGGGAGGGACACCGGGGAGCTGTTTTTT. This codes for CASSPPSGRDTGELFF.

This clone was recorded a few times. The chain has TRBV9 and TRBJ1-6; the match to TRBD1 covers 9 bases. CDR1 and CDR2 (germline): SGDLS, YYNGEE. The trim removed 3 bases at V and 7 bases at J, leaving 5 bases unmatched. The CDR3 has 15 amino acids. The CDR3 region is CASSGWGQGNSPLHF. In DNA, the CDR3 is TGTGCCAGCAGCGGGTGGGGACAGGGAAATTCACCCCTCCACTTT.

The rearrangement uses TRBV6-5 and TRBJ1-2; D may be TRBD1 (5 bases). CDR3 length: 13 residues. CDR1 and CDR2 from the germline V gene are MNHEY and SVGAGI. V was clipped by 5 bases and J by 7 bases, with 14 bases between them. DNA of the CDR3: TGTGCCAGCAGTCCCTCGTCGGGGGGTGGCTACACCTTC. Its protein is CASSPSSGGGYTF.

The chain has TRBV5-8 and TRBJ1-1; possible D gene TRBD1, 5 bases. Germline V CDR1 and CDR2: SGHTS, YDEGEE. The CDR3 covers 14 residues. Trimming took 3 bases from V and 1 from J, leaving 10 bases between them. CDR3 protein: CASSYLRGNTEAFF. The CDR3 DNA is TGTGCCAGCAGCTATCTAAGGGGGAACACTGAAGCTTTCTTT.

This chain joins TRBV9 and TRBJ1-3; 7 bases align to TRBD1. CDR3 length equals 15 residues. J gave up 0 bases and V 4 bases, and 4 bases lay outside the gene matches. Germline V gene sequence: CDR1 SGDLS, CDR2 YYNGEE. The CDR3 is CASSTGQSSGNTIYF. The DNA of the CDR3 is TGTGCCAGCAGCACGGGACAGAGCTCTGGAAACACCATATATTTT.

CDR3: CASSAVGHDNQPQHF. The CDR3 nucleotides are TGTGCCAGCAGTGCTGTTGGGCACGATAATCAGCCCCAGCATTTT. The gene calls are TRBV2 and TRBJ1-5; D not certain. Trimming removed 4 bases at V and 4 bases at J, with 14 bases between. Germline CDR1 SNHLY, CDR2 FYNNEI. The CDR3 has 15 amino acids.

The chain recombines TRBV9 with TRBJ2-5; 7 bases agree with TRBD2. The germline V gene has CDR1 SGDLS and CDR2 YYNGEE. This CDR3 spans 15 amino acids. The trim removed 0 bases at V and 2 bases at J, leaving 4 bases unmatched. CDR3 in amino acids: CASSVVGGGQETQYF. CDR3 in DNA: TGTGCCAGCAGCGTAGTGGGGGGAGGGCAAGAGACCCAGTACTTC.

The chain employs TRBV27 and TRBJ1-6; 9 bases are shared with TRBD1. The CDR3 extends over 16 amino acids. With 6 bases clipped from V and 12 bases from J, the junction kept 15 bases outside the gene matches. Germline loops: CDR1 MNHEY, CDR2 SMNVEV (reference sequence). CDR3 bases: TGTGCCAGCAGCGTTTCCCGGGACAGGGTATTCCAACCCCTCCACTTT. This gives the protein CASSVSRDRVFQPLHF.

This clone came up once. The chain is built from TRBV5-1 and TRBJ2-1, with 8 bases aligning to TRBD2. The CDR3 runs 17 residues. The germline gives CDR1 SGHRS, CDR2 YFSETQ. V was clipped by 4 bases and J by 7 bases; unmatched bases: 16. The CDR3 region is CASSPWDGLAASNEQFF. CDR3 nucleotide sequence: TGCGCCAGCAGCCCTTGGGATGGACTAGCAGCCTCGAATGAGCAGTTCTTC.

The chain employs TRBV30 and TRBJ1-4, with no clear D. The V end was cut by 3 bases, the J end by 4 bases, with 12 bases between. Germline CDR1 and CDR2: GTSNPN and SVGIG (reference sequence). CDR3 length equals 14 residues. This chain's CDR3 is CAWSAQGVNEKLFF. The CDR3 bases are TGTGCCTGGAGCGCCCAAGGAGTTAATGAAAAACTGTTTTTT.

The rearrangement uses TRBV2 and TRBJ2-2, with a weak D call TRBD2 (7 bases). Germline values: CDR1 SNHLY, CDR2 FYNNEI. The CDR3 runs 15 residues. The V gene lost 6 bases and the J gene lost 3 bases, with 14 bases spanning the gap. CDR3: CASRGGGIDTGELFF. Here the CDR3 DNA reads TGTGCCAGCAGGGGAGGGGGGATCGACACCGGGGAGCTGTTTTTT.

The chain employs TRBV19 and TRBJ1-1; 7 nucleotides line up with TRBD1. Losses at the gene ends were 5 bases for V and 0 bases for J; bases not matched to a gene: 18. Germline lookup yields CDR1 LNHDA and CDR2 SQIVND (reference sequence). This CDR3 is 19 amino acids long. CDR3 in amino acids: CASSPGKGARSSMNTEAFF. CDR3 nucleotide sequence: TGTGCCAGTAGTCCCGGGAAGGGGGCGAGGAGCTCCATGAACACTGAAGCTTTCTTT.

A single count supports this clone. The chain uses TRBV7-2 and TRBJ1-4; 9 bases are shared with TRBD1. J lost 6 bases, V lost 6 bases, and 11 bases had no gene match. Germline CDR1 and CDR2: SGHTA and FQGNSA. The CDR3 loop spans 16 amino acids. The CDR3 here is CASSSGPYRGHEKLFF. The CDR3 coding sequence is TGTGCCAGCAGTTCCGGACCGTACAGGGGGCATGAAAAACTGTTTTTT. The full variable domain, with the rest looked up from reference TRBV7-2 and TRBJ1-4, is GAGVSQSPSNKVTEKGKDVELRCDPISGHTALYWYRQSLGQGLEFLIYFQGNSAPDKSGLPSDRFSAERTGGSVSTLTIQRTQQEDSAVYLCASSSGPYRGHEKLFFGSGTQLSVL.

This rearrangement joins TRBV28 to TRBJ2-7, with 8 bases identical to TRBD1. J gave up 3 bases and V 4 bases, and 8 bases lay outside the gene matches. The CDR3 sequence is 15 residues long. CDR1 and CDR2 (germline): MDHEN, SYDVKM. Here the CDR3 DNA reads TGTGCCAGCAGTTCTCCCGGACAGGGCGGCTACGAGCAGTACTTC. This encodes CASSSPGQGGYEQYF. The entire variable domain, with the rest obtained from reference TRBV28 and TRBJ2-7, is as follows: DVKVTQSSRYLVKRTGEKVFLECVQDMDHENMFWYRQDPGLGLRLIYFSYDVKMKEKGDIPEGYSVSREKKERFSLILESASTNQTSMYLCASSSPGQGGYEQYFGPGTRLTVT.